This passage covers 10 T cell receptor beta chains from one sample sequenced in a study of T cell responses to AZD1222 COVID-19 vaccine. Method: immunoSEQ multiplex PCR; TCRdb's copy keeps in-frame clones and lacks some. The sample consists of 150,000 to 200,000 clones, just over 90% of them appearing once. The sequencing used peripheral blood, collected on day 0 of AZD1222 vaccination. These receptors were obtained from an adult in good health.

DNA of the CDR3: TGTGCCAGCAGCCAAGAACCTAGCGGGGTACCCCGGGGGCAGTATTTT. This encodes CASSQEPSGVPRGQYF. The chain employs TRBV4-2 and TRBJ2-3, with 9 positions matching TRBD2. V was clipped by 0 bases and J by 11 bases; unmatched bases: 12. Germline lookup yields CDR1 LGHNA and CDR2 YNFKEQ. CDR3 length: 16 residues.

The chain has TRBV2 and TRBJ1-6; D is uncertain. The V gene lost 8 bases and the J gene lost 8 bases, with 13 bases spanning the gap. CDR1 and CDR2 (germline): SNHLY, FYNNEI. The CDR3 is 13 residues long. Written as DNA, the CDR3 is TGTGCCAGCGTCCGGGAGCGGGATTCACCCCTCCACTTT. Its translation: CASVRERDSPLHF.

The rearrangement joins TRBV14 to TRBJ2-1; 9 bases are shared with TRBD2. Germline V lookup: CDR1 SGHDN, CDR2 FVKESK. V was pared by 3 bases and J by 3 bases, with 3 bases of the junction left unmatched. The CDR3 contains 15 residues. The CDR3 is CASSHVAGVYNEQFF. CDR3 coding DNA: TGTGCCAGCAGCCATGTAGCGGGGGTCTACAATGAGCAGTTCTTC.

Regarding this clone: Other nucleotide sequences in the sample specify the same CDR3. The chain links TRBV5-1 to TRBJ2-7; 8 nucleotides align to TRBD2. Trimming took 0 bases from V and 6 from J; bases not matched to a gene: 2. CDR1 SGHRS and CDR2 YFSETQ come from the germline V gene. This CDR3 has 13 residues. CDR3 sequence (DNA): TGCGCCAGCAGCTTGGGTCTAGCGGGCGAGCAGTACTTC. Residues: CASSLGLAGEQYF.

The chain joins TRBV5-4 to TRBJ2-2; 11 bases map to TRBD2. The CDR3 extends over 16 amino acids. Germline CDR1 is SGHNT and CDR2 is YYREEE (reference sequence). V was pared by 4 bases and J by 6 bases, with 8 bases of the junction left unmatched. The CDR3 region has the DNA TGTGCCAGCAGCCCCGGGGTAGCGGGGGGGCCCGGGGAGCTGTTTTTT. It is translated as CASSPGVAGGPGELFF.

The V gene is TRBV5-6, the J gene TRBJ1-1; weak D call: TRBD1 (5 bases). The CDR3 totals 13 residues. The V gene lost 4 bases and the J gene lost 1 base, with 8 bases spanning the gap. From germline, CDR1 is SGHDT and CDR2 YYEEEE. The CDR3 DNA reads as TGTGCCAGCAGCCGGGGGGAGAACACTGAAGCTTTCTTT. Protein product: CASSRGENTEAFF.

This clone was detected once. CDR3 coding DNA: TGTGCCAGTAGACAGGGCTGGAACTCCTACGAGCAGTACTTC. Translation gives CASRQGWNSYEQYF. The V call is TRBV2, the J call TRBJ2-7; TRBD1 agrees at 7 bases. The germline CDR1 and CDR2 sequences are SNHLY and FYNNEI. Losses at the gene ends were 9 bases for V and 0 bases for J; bases not matched to a gene: 8. The CDR3 loop spans 14 amino acids.

Only one count was recorded for this clone. V gene TRBV19 combines with J gene TRBJ2-2; tentative D call: TRBD2 (5 bases). Germline loops: CDR1 LNHDA, CDR2 SQIVND (reference sequence). The CDR3 runs to 14 residues. The V end lost 7 bases, the J end lost 1 base, and 10 bases lay between the germline ends. The CDR3 DNA reads TGTGCCAGTATCCAAGGGAGGAACACCGGGGAGCTGTTTTTT. Translation: CASIQGRNTGELFF.

The chain couples TRBV14 to TRBJ2-7; D is possibly TRBD1 (6 bases). Trimming took 0 bases from V and 0 from J, leaving 18 bases between them. The CDR3 spans 18 residues. The V gene's germline CDR1 is SGHDN and CDR2 FVKESK. The CDR3, as DNA: TGTGCCAGCAGCCAAGATCCGGGACACCGGTCGGGCTCCTACGAGCAGTACTTC. Translated, it gives CASSQDPGHRSGSYEQYF.

Only one count was recorded for this clone. This sequence joins TRBV29-1 and TRBJ1-1, with 8 bases identical to TRBD1. Trimming at V came to 5 bases and at J to 2 bases, leaving 4 bases not matched to a gene. The germline CDR1 and CDR2 sequences are SQVTM and ANQGSEA. The CDR3 is 13 residues long. The CDR3 reads CSVRGQVNTEAFF. CDR3 in DNA: TGCAGCGTTAGGGGACAGGTTAACACTGAAGCTTTCTTT.